A single T cell receptor beta chain is shown here with its context. The entry originates in a study of technical replicates of blood from a handful of donors. TCRdb's table, derived via immunoSEQ multiplex PCR, lists solely in-frame clones and lacks some. This table holds fewer than 90,000 clones, around 94% found once. This CDR3 region has 17 residues. The chain has TRBV21-1 and TRBJ1-1; TRBD1 is the table's D call and was not checked against the DNA. TRBV21-1 is flagged as a pseudogene. Sequencing was carried out using T cells isolated from PBMCs. The TCR originated in a human donor in good health. CDR3 protein: CASSSGQGARFGTEAFF. DNA for the CDR3: TGTGCCAGCAGCAGCGGACAGGGGGCGCGGTTTGGCACTGAAGCTTTCTTT.